The TCR beta chain under discussion was sequenced for a study of vaccination effects on CD4 cells after COVID-19. The table came from immunoSEQ multiplex PCR; TCRdb's copy has only in-frame clones and leaves some out. This sample has about 55,000 clones, with around 68% found just once. This clone showed up many times. What it recognizes is unknown. There are 15 residues in the CDR3. V lost 6 bases and J lost 8; bases outside the gene matches: 10. Germline-derived CDR1 and CDR2 are MNHEY and SVGEGT. ViraFEST assay sequencing came after antigen-specific CD4+ T cells were expanded with viral peptide pools. Following an approximately 11-day culture, CD4+ T cells were purified. Recipients of the vaccine had no prior SARS-CoV-2 infection and negative nucleocapsid antibodies. IL-2 medium was substituted for half the medium on days 3 and 7.

The sample in question was CD4+ T cells from PBMCs cultured with SARS-CoV-2 spike peptides, obtained before COVID-19 vaccination. This sequence joins TRBV6-2 or TRBV6-3 and TRBJ2-2, with 9 bases identical to TRBD1. This clonotype was sampled from a human donor who received a COVID-19 vaccine. CDR3 nucleotide sequence: TGTGCCAGCAGCCGGGGACAGGGAAAACCAGGGGAGCTGTTTTTT. It codes for CASSRGQGKPGELFF.